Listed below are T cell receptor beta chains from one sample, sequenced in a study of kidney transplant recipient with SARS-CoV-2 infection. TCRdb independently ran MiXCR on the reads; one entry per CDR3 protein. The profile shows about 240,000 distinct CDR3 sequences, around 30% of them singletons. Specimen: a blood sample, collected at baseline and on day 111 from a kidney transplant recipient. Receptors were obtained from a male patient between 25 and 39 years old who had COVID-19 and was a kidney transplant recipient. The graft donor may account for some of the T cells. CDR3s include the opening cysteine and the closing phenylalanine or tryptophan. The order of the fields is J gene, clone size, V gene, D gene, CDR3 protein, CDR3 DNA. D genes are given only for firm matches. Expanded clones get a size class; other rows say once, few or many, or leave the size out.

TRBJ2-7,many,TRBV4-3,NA,CASSQVADYSYEQYF,TGCGCCAGCAGCCAAGTGGCGGATTACTCCTACGAGCAGTACTTC
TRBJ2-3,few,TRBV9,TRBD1,CASGESGQGGDTQYF,TGTGCCAGCGGAGAATCGGGACAGGGTGGGGATACGCAGTATTTT
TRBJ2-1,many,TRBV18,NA,CASSPPQGGSYNEQFF,TGTGCCAGCTCACCACCTCAGGGGGGTTCCTACAATGAGCAGTTCTTC
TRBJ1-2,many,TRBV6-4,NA,CASSVKCSHGKTYGYTF,TGTGCCAGCAGTGTTAAATGCTCACACGGAAAGACCTATGGCTACACCTTC
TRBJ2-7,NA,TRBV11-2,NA,CASSLGQAYGQYF,TGTGCCAGCAGCTTAGGACAGGCCTACGGGCAGTACTTC
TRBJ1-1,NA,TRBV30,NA,CAWSIKLHKGNTEAFF,TGTGCCTGGAGTATCAAGCTCCATAAGGGGAACACTGAAGCTTTCTTT
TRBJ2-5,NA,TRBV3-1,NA,CASSSLAPISFSETQHF,TGTGCCAGCAGCTCTCTCGCTCCCATTTCTTTCTCTGAGACCCAGCACTTC
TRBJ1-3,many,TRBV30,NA,CAWSVLGLSGNTIYF,TGTGCCTGGAGTGTGTTAGGTCTCTCTGGAAACACCATATATTTT
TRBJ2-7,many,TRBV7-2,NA,CASSAGTYSSYEQYF,TGTGCCAGCAGCGCCGGGACCTATAGCTCCTACGAGCAGTACTTC
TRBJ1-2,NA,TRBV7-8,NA,CASSKYTFTRKTYGYTF,TGTGCCAGCAGCAAATACACGTTTACCCGAAAGACCTATGGCTACACCTTC
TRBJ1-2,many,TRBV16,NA,CASSHEPVVRKTYGYTF,TGTGCCAGCAGCCATGAGCCGGTCGTTAGAAAGACCTATGGCTACACCTTC
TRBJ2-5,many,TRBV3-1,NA,CASSIQRPISFSETQYF,TGTGCCAGCAGCATTCAACGTCCCATTTCTTTCTCTGAGACCCAGTACTTC
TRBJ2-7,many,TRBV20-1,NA,CSAKQGGSYEQYF,TGCAGTGCAAAGCAGGGGGGGTCCTACGAGCAGTACTTC
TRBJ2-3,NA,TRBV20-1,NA,CSAHKGKADTQYF,TGCAGTGCTCACAAGGGGAAGGCAGATACGCAGTATTTT
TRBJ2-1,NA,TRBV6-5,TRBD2,CASRYTSGGEQFF,TGTGCCAGCAGATATACTAGCGGTGGAGAGCAGTTCTTC
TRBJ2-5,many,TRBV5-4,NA,CAGRGENGRAETQYF,TGTGCCGGTCGAGGGGAGAACGGCCGCGCGGAGACCCAGTACTTC
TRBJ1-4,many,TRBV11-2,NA,CASSLGPMSNTLFF,TGTGCCAGCAGCTTAGGACCGATGTCAAATACACTGTTTTTT
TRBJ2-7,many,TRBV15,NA,CATSREGNSYEQYF,TGTGCCACCAGCAGAGAGGGAAACTCCTACGAGCAGTACTTC
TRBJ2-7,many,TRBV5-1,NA,CASSSLKNEQYF,TGCGCCAGCAGCTCTCTGAAGAACGAGCAGTACTTC
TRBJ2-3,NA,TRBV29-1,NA,CSVSREGVSTDTQYF,TGCAGCGTATCCCGAGAGGGTGTCAGCACAGATACGCAGTATTTT
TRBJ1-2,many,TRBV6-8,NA,CASSNRIRSRKTYGYTF,TGTGCCAGCAGTAATAGGATACGCTCTAGAAAGACCTATGGCTACACCTTC
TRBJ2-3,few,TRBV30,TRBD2,CAWNSGRDTQYF,TGTGCCTGGAATAGCGGGAGGGATACGCAGTATTTT